Given below is one T cell receptor beta chain in context. Antigen unknown. They isolated at least 6 million PBMCs from each sample. These data originate in a study of blood T cells in healthy people across ages. Study-level points and caveats: PBMCs were not sorted, which prevented a conclusive comparison of naive versus antigen-experienced cells.

With a J-beta primer mix and a sample-barcoded 5' primer, a second PCR ran 7 to 11 cycles. Every cDNA molecule bore a tag from a template-switch adaptor containing 12 random nucleotides. In TCRdb, the 5' RACE reads were re-called with MiXCR into one record per CDR3 protein. Seen here are about 1 million distinct CDR3 sequences, 35% to 55% observed once, and the top ten hold over 15%. The origin of this receptor is a woman aged 55-70 years in good health. The sample was blood.

CDR3 loop: CASSYLQGSYNEQFF. CDR3 nucleotides: TGTGCCAGCAGTTACTTACAGGGGTCCTACAATGAGCAGTTCTTC. V gene TRBV6-2 or TRBV6-3 combines with J gene TRBJ2-1, with 7 nucleotides matching TRBD1. The CDR3 is made up of 15 amino acids. V was clipped by 1 base and J by 1 base; unmatched bases: 1. In germline, CDR1 is MNHEY, CDR2 SVGEGT.